This TCR beta chain was observed in a study of blood T cells in healthy people across ages. This clonotype was detected only once. Total RNA amounts of at least 5.5 micrograms were extracted per sample. The use of a sample-barcoded 5' primer and a J-beta primer mix characterized a second PCR of roughly 7 to 12 cycles. Unique molecular identifiers of 12 random nucleotides labeled each cDNA. MiXCR, run by TCRdb on the 5' RACE reads, gives a single entry per CDR3 protein. The table records 1.2 million to 1.5 million distinct CDR3 sequences, 59% of them present only once. The CDR3 runs to 15 residues. The V end lost 3 bases, the J end lost 6 bases, and 15 bases lay between the germline ends.

Sequencing was performed on blood. This receptor was taken from a young man in good health. J is TRBJ2-1 and V is TRBV12-3 or TRBV12-4; D not resolved. The CDR3 loop reads CASSLGAPPVNEQFF. CDR3 coding DNA: TGTGCCAGCAGTTTGGGCGCGCCGCCGGTCAATGAGCAGTTCTTC.